This T cell receptor beta chain was retrieved from a study of T cell clonality in common variable immunodeficiency. Points on this clone: Its antigen remains unidentified. Sequencing ends 3 residues short of the CDR3 end; the germline J gene provides the rest.

Whole-study results and caveats: Reportedly, TCR beta sequences from common variable immunodeficiency showed fewer deletions and N-nucleotide insertions.

Per germline, CDR1 SGHVS and CDR2 FNYEAQ. The CDR3 sequence is 14 residues long. Trimming removed 5 bases at V and 4 bases at J, with 11 bases between. Repertoires were generated with immunoSEQ multiplex PCR, while TCRdb's copy carries only in-frame clones and drops some. The record shows roughly 39,000 clones for this sample, with no singletons present. Sample: peripheral blood mononuclear cells. This chain joins TRBV7-6 and TRBJ1-4; D may be TRBD1 (6 bases). The TCR was taken from a human donor with common variable immunodeficiency. CDR3 in amino acids: CASSRRGNNEKLFF. CDR3 DNA (partial): TGTGCCAGCAGCCGCAGGGGAAATAATGAAAAA.